This entry features one T cell receptor (beta chain) sequence. The CDR3 sequence is 17 residues long. The V gene's germline CDR1 is SGHRS and CDR2 YFSETQ. Trimming left V 0 bases short and J 8 bases short, with 23 bases between. Measured with immunoSEQ multiplex PCR; TCRdb has only the in-frame clones, and not every one. The sample consists of 200,000 or so clones, around nine tenths of them appearing once. The data derive from a study of blood T cell repertoires in COVID-19. Study in general: PBMCs, B-cell-depleted T cells, or T cells were the source of the cDNA or gDNA that made up the material.

This receptor was obtained from a woman in her forties who had recovered from COVID-19. The sample comprised peripheral blood. The chain couples TRBV5-1 to TRBJ1-2; D unclear. Here the CDR3 reads CASSLDPTQERVVGYTF. DNA for the CDR3: TGCGCCAGCAGCTTGGACCCGACGCAGGAGAGGGTTGTAGGCTACACCTTC.